Below are 19 T cell receptor beta chains sequenced from a single sample in a study of T cells in Graves' hyperthyroidism and ophthalmopathy. From RNA transcripts, TCR beta CDR3 regions were amplified. When the TCR CDR3 underwent first-round RT-PCR, the HTBI primer set was used. TCRdb re-derived calls from the multiplex PCR reads in MiXCR, one entry per CDR3 protein. Among 500,000 to 650,000 distinct CDR3 sequences listed, approximately 48% were seen once. The sequenced material came from peripheral blood or thyroid tissue (not recorded which). Receptors were obtained from an adult woman with Graves' disease, either hyperthyroidism or ophthalmopathy (not recorded which).

This chain joins TRBV4-1 and TRBJ1-5, with D maybe TRBD1 (5 bases). The germline CDR1 and CDR2 sequences are MGHRA and YSYEKL. The CDR3 sequence is 15 residues long. Trimming took 1 base from V and 1 from J, leaving 8 bases between them. DNA of the CDR3: TGCGCCAGCAGCCAAGGGGACGCGAGCAATCAGCCCCAGCATTTT. Protein: CASSQGDASNQPQHF.

On this clonotype: Because the CDR3 is missing its conserved closing phenylalanine or tryptophan, this is likely a read error. Because the CDR3's place on the DNA is in doubt, the DNA is left out and the CDR3 is given as listed by TCRdb. V gene TRBV29-1 combines with J gene TRBJ2-7; the table's D call, TRBD1, has no DNA check behind it. CDR1 is SQVTM and CDR2 is ANQGSEA in the germline V gene. From its first to its last residue, the CDR3 has 9 amino acids. The CDR3 is CSVDAGQNT.

Ten or more counts support this clonotype. The V gene is TRBV7-8, the J gene TRBJ2-5, with TRBD2 matching 8 bases. V gave up 5 bases and J gave up 5 bases; unmatched junction bases: 7. This CDR3 contains 14 residues. Germline CDR1 SGHVS, CDR2 FQNEAQ. The CDR3 DNA reads as TGTGCCAGCAGCACTGGACCGGGAGGGGAGACCCAGTACTTC. It is translated as CASSTGPGGETQYF.

In nucleotides, the CDR3 is TGCGCCAGCAGCCAAGCAGGGGATTACTCCTACGAGCAGTACTTC. Protein product: CASSQAGDYSYEQYF. The V and J genes are TRBV4-1 and TRBJ2-7; tentative D call: TRBD1 (6 bases). CDR1 MGHRA and CDR2 YSYEKL come from the germline V gene. The V and J ends lost 1 base and 0 bases respectively, with 10 bases between them. This CDR3 region has 15 residues.

This clonotype was seen repeatedly, ten times or more. The rearrangement links TRBV2 to TRBJ2-7; D perhaps matches TRBD1 (7 bases). The length of the CDR3 is 14 residues. Germline CDR1 is SNHLY and CDR2 is FYNNEI. V was pared by 5 bases and J by 2 bases, with 13 bases between. CDR3 loop: CASSRARGAYEQYF. The CDR3 coding sequence is TGTGCCAGCAGTAGGGCCAGGGGGGCCTACGAGCAGTACTTC.

This clonotype came up many times. The V gene is TRBV7-9, the J gene TRBJ1-2; the D is unclear. This CDR3 has 10 amino acids. V was clipped by 4 bases and J by 3 bases, with 0 bases between them. Germline V gene lookup returns CDR1 SEHNR and CDR2 FQNEAQ (reference sequence). In nucleotides, the CDR3 is TGTGCCAGCAGCTACTATGGCTACACCTTC. The encoded protein is CASSYYGYTF.

V is TRBV29-1 and J is TRBJ2-7; TRBD1 agrees at 10 bases. This CDR3 spans 13 amino acids. In germline, CDR1 is SQVTM, CDR2 ANQGSEA. V gave up 8 bases and J gave up 7 bases; unmatched junction bases: 11. The chain's CDR3 is CSPGTGALSEQYF. CDR3 nucleotides: TGCAGCCCCGGGACAGGGGCGTTATCAGAGCAGTACTTC.

The rearrangement joins TRBV29-1 to TRBJ2-5, with D perhaps matching TRBD2 (6 bases). The CDR3 extends over 17 amino acids. The germline V gene encodes CDR1 SQVTM and CDR2 ANQGSEA. Trimming stripped 4 bases from V and 2 bases from J, with 23 bases between. The CDR3 loop is CSVAGIYTGGRQETQYF. CDR3 bases: TGCAGCGTTGCAGGAATATACACCGGGGGACGGCAAGAGACCCAGTACTTC.

This clonotype has ten or more counts. The chain couples TRBV7-9 to TRBJ2-7; 9 nucleotides line up with TRBD1. This CDR3 comprises 12 residues. V trimming: 5 bases; J trimming: 9 bases; junction bases outside the gene matches: 5. Germline V gene data show CDR1 as SEHNR and CDR2 as FQNEAQ (reference sequence). The CDR3 sequence is CASSDHRGLQYF. The CDR3, as DNA: TGTGCCAGCAGCGATCACAGGGGGCTGCAGTACTTC.

This clonotype was counted at least ten times. The chain employs TRBV20-1 and TRBJ1-1; D is uncertain. The V gene lost 3 bases and the J gene lost 4 bases, with 6 bases spanning the gap. Looked up from germline, CDR1 is DFQATT and CDR2 is SNEGSKA (reference sequence). CDR3 length: 11 residues. The CDR3 sequence: CSASLSTEAFF. CDR3 nucleotide sequence: TGCAGTGCTAGCCTGAGCACTGAAGCTTTCTTT.

CDR3 sequence (DNA): TGTGCCAGCAGCTCCCTAGTTGGTTCCTACAATGAGCAGTTCTTC. This gives the protein CASSSLVGSYNEQFF. This chain links TRBV7-8 with TRBJ2-1; no reliable D call. CDR3 size: 15 residues. Trimming removed 4 bases from V and 1 base from J, with 11 bases in between. Looked up from germline, CDR1 is SGHVS and CDR2 is FQNEAQ.

The genes are TRBV14 and TRBJ2-7; 8 bases fit TRBD2. CDR1 is SGHDN, CDR2 FVKESK, per germline. Trimming took 0 bases from V and 4 from J; bases not matched to a gene: 5. The CDR3 runs to 15 residues. The CDR3 spells CASSQDGTRRYEQYF. CDR3 bases: TGTGCCAGCAGCCAAGACGGGACTAGACGGTACGAGCAGTACTTC.

J is TRBJ2-7 and V is TRBV29-1, with D perhaps matching TRBD2 (5 bases). The germline V and J ends were trimmed by 3 bases and 7 bases, with 10 bases remaining between them. The CDR3 runs to 11 residues. Germline values: CDR1 SQVTM, CDR2 ANQGSEA. CDR3 loop: CSVEGEAEQYF. The CDR3 nucleotides are TGCAGCGTTGAGGGAGAGGCTGAGCAGTACTTC.

This clonotype was detected many times. The chain joins TRBV7-9 to TRBJ2-2; possible D gene TRBD1, 6 bases. This CDR3 region has 15 residues. Germline loops: CDR1 SEHNR, CDR2 FQNEAQ (reference sequence). Trimming removed 0 bases from V and 1 base from J, with 6 bases in between. The CDR3 DNA sequence: TGTGCCAGCAGCTTAGCACAGGGGAACACCGGGGAGCTGTTTTTT. This gives the protein CASSLAQGNTGELFF.

This clonotype was detected many times. This rearrangement joins TRBV15 to TRBJ1-5, with D tentatively TRBD1 (5 bases). The CDR3 length is 16 residues. The V gene's germline CDR1 is LNHNV and CDR2 YYDKDF (reference sequence). Trimming took 9 bases from V and 0 from J, leaving 18 bases between them. The CDR3 nucleotides are TGTGCCACTAACTCAGGCCAAGGGGCTAGCAATCAGCCCCAGCATTTT. Its protein product is CATNSGQGASNQPQHF.

The chain employs TRBV2 and TRBJ2-7, with 12 nucleotides matching TRBD2. The V gene end was trimmed by 0 bases and the J gene end by 2 bases; junction bases not matched to a gene: 17. The length of the CDR3 is 21 residues. Per the germline V gene, CDR1 is SNHLY and CDR2 is FYNNEI. DNA of the CDR3: TGTGCCAGCAGTGAAGCGTCCCCGTTTCGGCTAGCGGGAGGGCCGGCCTACGAGCAGTACTTC. Protein: CASSEASPFRLAGGPAYEQYF. The variable domain in full, completed from reference TRBV2 and TRBJ2-7, reads EPEVTQTPSHQVTQMGQEVILRCVPISNHLYFYWYRQILGQKVEFLVSFYNNEISEKSEIFDDQFSVERPDGSNFTLKIRSTKLEDSAMYFCASSEASPFRLAGGPAYEQYFGPGTRLTVT.

The rearrangement joins TRBV29-1 to TRBJ2-7; 11 bases are a match to TRBD2. The V gene's germline CDR1 is SQVTM and CDR2 ANQGSEA. V lost 6 bases, J lost 2 bases, and 3 bases stayed unmatched. This CDR3 region has 13 residues. CDR3 nucleotide sequence: TGCAGCGTCTTGACTAGCGGGACCTACGAGCAGTACTTC. Its translation: CSVLTSGTYEQYF.

V gene TRBV6-2 or TRBV6-3 combines with J gene TRBJ2-7; TRBD1 aligns across 8 bases. Per germline, CDR1 MNHEY and CDR2 SVGEGT. Trimming at V came to 4 bases and at J to 6 bases, leaving 17 bases not matched to a gene. CDR3 length: 17 residues. The CDR3 spells CASSSPTGQGRFREQYF. The CDR3 DNA sequence: TGTGCCAGCAGTTCTCCCACCGGACAGGGACGGTTCCGCGAGCAGTACTTC.

The rearrangement uses TRBV11-2 and TRBJ2-7; TRBD1 agrees at 7 bases. This CDR3 has 15 residues. Germline CDR1 and CDR2: SGHAT and FQNNGV. The junction had 6 bases not matched to a gene; V was cut back by 2 bases and J by 2 bases. CDR3 sequence (DNA): TGTGCCAGCAGCTTATCGGACAGGTTCCCCTACGAGCAGTACTTC. Its protein is CASSLSDRFPYEQYF.